Listed below are T cell receptor beta chains from one sample, sequenced in a study of OX40 agonist ivuxolimab in advanced cancers. Clones were read by immunoSEQ multiplex PCR, and TCRdb kept only the in-frame ones, dropping some. Of some 80,000 clones in the sample, around 86% were seen once. The sample here was CD4+ or CD8+ T cells sorted from blood, taken in a trial of the OX40 agonist ivuxolimab. The receptors come from an adult with an advanced solid tumor such as melanoma, head and neck, liver or kidney cancer. Both conserved end residues are trimmed from each CDR3. Each record gives: J gene, V gene, D gene, CDR3 protein. A D gene is named only where the DNA matches it firmly.

TRBJ2-5 TRBV7-8 . ASSLESPLATWRETQY
TRBJ2-2 TRBV5-1 . ASSPHFGGNTGELF
TRBJ1-3 TRBV13 TRBD1 ASSRDSIILRNTIY
TRBJ1-3 TRBV5-1 . ASRQEGNTIY
TRBJ2-5 TRBV19 . ASKASALKETQY
TRBJ1-1 TRBV10-3 . AISLRGDTEAF
TRBJ2-1 TRBV29-1 TRBD2 SGEGSTEQF
TRBJ1-3 TRBV28 TRBD1 ASSEQRQGAGNTIY
TRBJ1-2 TRBV5-1 TRBD1 ASSLGAGTGEGYT
TRBJ1-2 TRBV5-4 TRBD1 ASSPGQGAYGYT
TRBJ1-4 TRBV19 . ASSTGRLNEKLF
TRBJ2-2 TRBV30 . AEGGVRGVGELF
TRBJ1-6 TRBV6-1 TRBD1 ASSELAGGNSPLH
TRBJ1-3 TRBV27 TRBD1 ASSHLDRGIVSGNTIY
TRBJ2-6 TRBV16 TRBD1 ASSQYSRGFDSGANVLT
TRBJ2-2 TRBV9 TRBD2 ASSFIAGGPDTGELF
TRBJ1-5 TRBV6-1 . ASSVLGLAEPQH
TRBJ2-5 TRBV9 . ASSVFPGPETQY
TRBJ1-6 TRBV5-4 TRBD1 ASSPPGQGVSPLH
TRBJ2-2 TRBV18 . ASSSGVSNTGELF
TRBJ1-2 TRBV19 . ASSIGGFGWYGYT
TRBJ1-4 TRBV19 TRBD1 ASNKPGTDNEKLF